The source of this T cell receptor (beta chain) is a study of T cells in Graves' hyperthyroidism and ophthalmopathy. Findings and limits, study-wide: The model's output predicted ophthalmopathy at a median of roughly 6.9 months prior to onset. Most thyroid clonotypes expanded above 0.001 appeared in blood too.

TCR beta CDR3 regions were amplified from RNA transcripts. An initial round of RT-PCR targeting the TCR CDR3 relied on the HTBI primer set. TCRdb re-derived calls from the multiplex PCR reads in MiXCR, one entry per CDR3 protein. This sample yields tens of thousands of distinct CDR3 sequences, of which about 57% are seen a single time; approximately 3.5% belongs to the top ten. This clonotype was seen ten or more times. Its antigen is still unknown. Thyroid ultrasound, orbital computed tomography, clinical symptoms, and serum thyroxine and TRAb underpinned diagnoses. This receptor was identified in a woman aged 55-69 years with Graves' ophthalmopathy. Sequencing was performed on blood.

The CDR3 coding sequence is TGTGCCAGTAGTATAAGCGCAGGGATCAATGAGCAGTTCTTC. Amino acid sequence: CASSISAGINEQFF. The rearrangement uses TRBV19 and TRBJ2-1; a possible D gene is TRBD1 (5 bases). This CDR3 is built from 14 residues. Trimming took 2 bases from V and 6 from J, leaving 11 bases between them. The germline V gene has CDR1 LNHDA and CDR2 SQIVND (reference sequence). The full variable domain, completed using reference TRBV19 and TRBJ2-1, is DGGITQSPKYLFRKEGQNVTLSCEQNLNHDAMYWYRQDPGQGLRLIYYSQIVNDFQKGDIAEGYSVSREKKESFPLTVTSAQKNPTAFYLCASSISAGINEQFFGPGTRLTVL.